This T cell receptor beta chain originates from a study of cytomegalovirus exposure and HLA in healthy donors. Study-level results: A later examination showed that TCR association rates differed by HLA locus, with DRB1 most and HLA-C fewest. Fewer N-insertions (relative to the roughly 630-donor mean) were reportedly seen in an Asian-associated ancestry cluster in a later analysis. As a later analysis showed, a missense DCLRE1C variant was linked to trimming of TCR beta V- and J-genes.

Amplification used 60 Vbeta primers and 13 Jbeta primers. Assay: immunoSEQ multiplex PCR; the TCRdb copy retains only in-frame clones and omits some. This sample carries 90,000 to 120,000 clones, roughly 87% of them seen once, and the ten largest clones take less than 3.5%. CDR1 is MNHNY and CDR2 is SVGAGI in the germline V gene (reference sequence). Losses at the gene ends were 4 bases for V and 3 bases for J; bases not matched to a gene: 10. The CDR3 extends over 16 amino acids. All the people who gave samples were healthy bone marrow donors. As concerns this clone: The antigen remains undetermined.

V usage is TRBV6-6 and J usage is TRBJ1-2, with 8 bases that match TRBD1. Material: PBMCs. The TCR comes from a man aged 25-45 years in good health and CMV-seropositive. The CDR3 loop is CASSSGTGRADYGYTF. CDR3 in DNA: TGTGCCAGCAGTTCGGGGACAGGAAGGGCTGACTATGGCTACACCTTC.